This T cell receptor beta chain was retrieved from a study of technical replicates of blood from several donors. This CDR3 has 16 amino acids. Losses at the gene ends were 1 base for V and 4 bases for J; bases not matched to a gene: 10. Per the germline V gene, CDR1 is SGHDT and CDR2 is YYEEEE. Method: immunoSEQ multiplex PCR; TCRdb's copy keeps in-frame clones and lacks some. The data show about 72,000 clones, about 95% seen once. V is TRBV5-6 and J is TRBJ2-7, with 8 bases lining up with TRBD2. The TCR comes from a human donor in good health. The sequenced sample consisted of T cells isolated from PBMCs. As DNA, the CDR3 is TGTGCCAGCAGCTTGTTGGCGGGAGGATCCCTATACGAGCAGTACTTC. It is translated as CASSLLAGGSLYEQYF.